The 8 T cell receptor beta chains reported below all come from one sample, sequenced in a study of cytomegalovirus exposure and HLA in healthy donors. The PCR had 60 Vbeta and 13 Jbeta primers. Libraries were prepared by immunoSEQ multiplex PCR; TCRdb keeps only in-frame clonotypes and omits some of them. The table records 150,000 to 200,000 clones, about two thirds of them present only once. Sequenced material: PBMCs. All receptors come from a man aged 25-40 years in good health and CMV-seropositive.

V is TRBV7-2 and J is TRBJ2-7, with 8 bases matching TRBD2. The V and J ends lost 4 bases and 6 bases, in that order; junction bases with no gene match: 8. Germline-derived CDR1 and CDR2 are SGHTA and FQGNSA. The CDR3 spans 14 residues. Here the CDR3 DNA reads TGTGCCAGCAGCTCCAGAGGTGCGGGGGGCGAGCAGTACTTC. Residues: CASSSRGAGGEQYF. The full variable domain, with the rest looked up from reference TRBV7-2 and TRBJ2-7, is GAGVSQSPSNKVTEKGKDVELRCDPISGHTALYWYRQSLGQGLEFLIYFQGNSAPDKSGLPSDRFSAERTGGSVSTLTIQRTQQEDSAVYLCASSSRGAGGEQYFGPGTRLTVT.

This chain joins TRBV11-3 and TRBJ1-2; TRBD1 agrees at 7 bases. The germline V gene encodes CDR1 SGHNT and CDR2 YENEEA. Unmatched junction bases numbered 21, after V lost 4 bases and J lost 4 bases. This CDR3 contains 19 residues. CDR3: CASSSGDPTGPDWPYGYTF. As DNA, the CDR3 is TGTGCCAGCAGCTCGGGAGACCCGACAGGGCCCGACTGGCCCTATGGCTACACCTTC.

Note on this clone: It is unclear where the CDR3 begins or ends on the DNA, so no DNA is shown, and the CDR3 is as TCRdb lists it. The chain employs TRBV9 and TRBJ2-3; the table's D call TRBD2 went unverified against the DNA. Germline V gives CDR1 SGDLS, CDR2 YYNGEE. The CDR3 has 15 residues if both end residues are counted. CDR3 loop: CASSVGDGSTDTQSF.

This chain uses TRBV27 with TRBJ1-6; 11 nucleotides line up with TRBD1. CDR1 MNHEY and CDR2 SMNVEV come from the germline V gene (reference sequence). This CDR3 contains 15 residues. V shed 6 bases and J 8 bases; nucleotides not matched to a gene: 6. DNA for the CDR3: TGTGCCAGCAGGGGGACAGGGGGATCGTATTCACCCCTCCACTTT. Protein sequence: CASRGTGGSYSPLHF.

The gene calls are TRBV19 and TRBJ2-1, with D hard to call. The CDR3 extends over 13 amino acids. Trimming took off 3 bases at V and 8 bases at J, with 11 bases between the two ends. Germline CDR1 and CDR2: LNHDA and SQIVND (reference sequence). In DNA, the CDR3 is TGTGCCAGTAGTATGAAGTGGAGTTATGAGCAGTTCTTC. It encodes CASSMKWSYEQFF. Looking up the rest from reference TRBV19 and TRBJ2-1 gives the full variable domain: DGGITQSPKYLFRKEGQNVTLSCEQNLNHDAMYWYRQDPGQGLRLIYYSQIVNDFQKGDIAEGYSVSREKKESFPLTVTSAQKNPTAFYLCASSMKWSYEQFFGPGTRLTVL.

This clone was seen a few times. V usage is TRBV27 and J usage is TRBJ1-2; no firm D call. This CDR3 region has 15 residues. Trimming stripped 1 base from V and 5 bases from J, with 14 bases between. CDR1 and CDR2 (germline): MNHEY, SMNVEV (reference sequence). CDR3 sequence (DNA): TGTGCCAGCAGTTTATATACGGGAAGCGATTATGGCTACACCTTC. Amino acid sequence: CASSLYTGSDYGYTF.

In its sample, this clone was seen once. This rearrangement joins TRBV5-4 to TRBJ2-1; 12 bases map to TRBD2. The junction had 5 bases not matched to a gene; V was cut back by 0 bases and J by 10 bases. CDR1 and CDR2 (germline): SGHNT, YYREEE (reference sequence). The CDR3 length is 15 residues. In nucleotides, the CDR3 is TGTGCCAGCAGCTTGGGACTAGCGGGAGTAAGGGAGCAGTTCTTC. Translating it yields CASSLGLAGVREQFF.

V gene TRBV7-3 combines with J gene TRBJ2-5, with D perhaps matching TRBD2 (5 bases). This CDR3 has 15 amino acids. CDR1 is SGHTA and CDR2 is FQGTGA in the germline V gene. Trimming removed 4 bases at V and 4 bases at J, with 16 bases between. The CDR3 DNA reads TGTGCCAGCAGCTCAGCTCCCGGGATGACAGAGACCCAGTACTTC. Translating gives CASSSAPGMTETQYF.